What follows describes a single TCR beta chain. Its specificity is unknown. The data stem from a study of T cell responses to AZD1222 COVID-19 vaccine. Turning to the study itself: Pooling covered second doses at about 4 or about 12 weeks.

Study-level points and caveats: The study sampled repertoires only after the peak T cell response.

Produced via immunoSEQ multiplex PCR; TCRdb's table is partial and in-frame only. The sample has 100,000 to 150,000 clones, 86% seen once. This sequence was found in an adult in good health. The source was peripheral blood, collected on day 0 of AZD1222 vaccination.

DNA for the CDR3: TGTGCCAGCAGTGCGGACCTGGGGGCAAATGAGCAGTTCTTC. Protein sequence: CASSADLGANEQFF. The V gene is TRBV6-4, the J gene TRBJ2-1, with D tentatively TRBD1 (6 bases). CDR1 and CDR2 from the germline V gene are MRHNA and SNTAGT. CDR3 size: 14 residues. Deletions cut 4 bases from V and 7 bases from J, with 14 bases between.